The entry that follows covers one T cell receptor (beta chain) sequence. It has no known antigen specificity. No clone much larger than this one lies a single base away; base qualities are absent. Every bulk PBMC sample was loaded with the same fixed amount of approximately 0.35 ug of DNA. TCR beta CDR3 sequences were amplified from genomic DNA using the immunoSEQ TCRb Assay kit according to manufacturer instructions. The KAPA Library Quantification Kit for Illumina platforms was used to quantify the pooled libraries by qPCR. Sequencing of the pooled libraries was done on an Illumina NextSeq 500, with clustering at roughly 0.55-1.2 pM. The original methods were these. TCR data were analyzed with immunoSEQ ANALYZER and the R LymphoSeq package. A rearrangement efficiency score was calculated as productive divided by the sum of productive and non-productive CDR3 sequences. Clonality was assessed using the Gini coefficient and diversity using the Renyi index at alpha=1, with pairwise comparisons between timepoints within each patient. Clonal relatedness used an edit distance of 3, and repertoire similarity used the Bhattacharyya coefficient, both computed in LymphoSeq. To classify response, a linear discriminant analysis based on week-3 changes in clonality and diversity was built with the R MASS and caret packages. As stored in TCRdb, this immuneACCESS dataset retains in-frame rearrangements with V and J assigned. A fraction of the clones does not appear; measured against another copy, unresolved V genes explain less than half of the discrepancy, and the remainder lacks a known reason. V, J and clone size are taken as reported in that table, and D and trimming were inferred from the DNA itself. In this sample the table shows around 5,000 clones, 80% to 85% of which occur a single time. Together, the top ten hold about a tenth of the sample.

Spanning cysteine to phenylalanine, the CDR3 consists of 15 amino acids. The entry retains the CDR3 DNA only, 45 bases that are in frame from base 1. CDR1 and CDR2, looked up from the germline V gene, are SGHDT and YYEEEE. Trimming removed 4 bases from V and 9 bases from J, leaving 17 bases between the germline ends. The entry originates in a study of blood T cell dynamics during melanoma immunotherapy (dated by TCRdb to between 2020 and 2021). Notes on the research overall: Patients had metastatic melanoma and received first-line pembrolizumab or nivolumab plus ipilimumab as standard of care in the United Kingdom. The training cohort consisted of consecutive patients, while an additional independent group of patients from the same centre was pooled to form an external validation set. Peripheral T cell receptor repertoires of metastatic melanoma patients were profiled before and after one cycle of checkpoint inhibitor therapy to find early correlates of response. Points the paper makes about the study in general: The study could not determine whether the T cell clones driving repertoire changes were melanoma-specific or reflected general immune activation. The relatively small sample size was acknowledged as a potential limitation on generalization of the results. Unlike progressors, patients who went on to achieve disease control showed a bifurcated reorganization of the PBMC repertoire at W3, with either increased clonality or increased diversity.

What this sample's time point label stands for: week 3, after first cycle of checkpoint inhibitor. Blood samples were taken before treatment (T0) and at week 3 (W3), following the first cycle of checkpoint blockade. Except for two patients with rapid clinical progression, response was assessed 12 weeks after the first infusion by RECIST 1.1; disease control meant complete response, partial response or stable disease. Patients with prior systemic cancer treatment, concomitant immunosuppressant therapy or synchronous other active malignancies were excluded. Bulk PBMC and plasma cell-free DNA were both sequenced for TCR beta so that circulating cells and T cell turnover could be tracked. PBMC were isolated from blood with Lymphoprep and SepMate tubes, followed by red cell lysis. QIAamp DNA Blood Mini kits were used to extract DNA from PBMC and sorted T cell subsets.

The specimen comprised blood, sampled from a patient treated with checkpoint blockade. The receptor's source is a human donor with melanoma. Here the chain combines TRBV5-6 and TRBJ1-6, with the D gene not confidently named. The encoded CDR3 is CASSPRGGVGSPLHF. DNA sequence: TGTGCCAGCAGCCCACGAGGTGGGGTTGGTTCACCCCTCCACTTT.